This T cell receptor beta chain was captured in a study of blood T cells in healthy people across ages. Whole-study results and caveats: It was held that diversity estimates obtained from one million T cells represented underestimates.

Germline V gives CDR1 DFQATT, CDR2 SNEGSKA (reference sequence). Trimming removed 0 bases from V and 5 bases from J; junction bases left unmatched: 3. CDR3 length equals 14 residues. Points on this clonotype: Its antigen is still unknown.

Combining a sample-barcoded 5' primer with a J-beta primer mix, a second PCR ran for about 7 to 12 cycles. Each cDNA molecule received a tag from a template-switch adaptor that had 12 random nucleotides. All samples gave at least 2.5 million CDR3-containing paired-end reads. Using its own MiXCR run on the 5' RACE reads, TCRdb lists one record per CDR3 protein. The table includes hundreds of thousands of distinct CDR3 sequences, roughly 60% detected once. The specimen sequenced was blood. This chain connects TRBV20-1 to TRBJ1-2; 10 nucleotides line up with TRBD1. The receptor's source is a man aged 25 to 40 in good health. CDR3 DNA: TGCAGTGCTAGAGAGGACAGGGGGTCATATGGCTACACCTTC. It encodes CSAREDRGSYGYTF.